The T cell receptor beta chain described here comes from a study of OX40 agonist ivuxolimab in advanced cancers. Context from the whole study: Ivuxolimab was a fully human IgG2 agonistic monoclonal antibody targeting the costimulatory receptor OX40 (CD134). Intravenous ivuxolimab was administered to patients every 2 weeks at six dose levels: 0.01, 0.1, 0.3, 1.5, 3 and 10 mg/kg. Of the roughly 54 dose-escalation patients, hepatocellular carcinoma was present in approximately 20, melanoma in approximately 15, renal cell carcinoma in 9 and head and neck cancer in 9. In the dose-escalation cohort, approximately 82% of patients were male, and the mean age was 60 years with a range of roughly 20 to 85. Prior anti-PD-1, anti-PD-L1 or anti-CTLA-4 therapy was permitted, and checkpoint inhibitors had been received by approximately 39% of dose-escalation patients. Partial responses occurred in three dose-escalation patients, of whom one had hepatocellular carcinoma and two had cutaneous melanoma. The point of sequencing TCRbeta in the periphery was to test whether ivuxolimab changed TCR sequence diversity and drove clonal T-cell expansion. The monotherapy dose-escalation portion (N of about 49 patients) of the phase I ivuxolimab trial is reported in the paper.

Trimmed from V: 5 bases; trimmed from J: 0 bases; junction bases lacking a gene match: 4. The CDR3 runs 16 amino acids, cysteine and phenylalanine included. This entry keeps only the CDR3 DNA: 48 bases, framed from base 1. CDR1 is given as KGHSH and CDR2 as LQKENI, both from the germline V gene. A remark on this clone: Its antigen is still unknown. The input lacks base qualities; no much larger clone sits a single base away.

What the research found in general, with its limitations: At doses from 0.1 to 3.0 mg/kg, clonal expansion was seen in both CD4+ and CD8+ blood T cells between baseline and week 6. In the 0.1-3.0 mg/kg groups, partial responders were among the patients with the lowest normalized peripheral clonal expansion, particularly in CD8+ T cells. Low levels of normalized T-cell clonal expansion were also seen in some nonresponding patients. The antigen specificity of the clonally expanded peripheral T cells was not determined. After ivuxolimab, more expanded clones were found on average in CD8+ T cells than in CD4+ T cells.

To sequence the TCRbeta CDR3 region, genomic DNA was isolated from the sorted cells. The immunoSEQ Assay was used to sequence the TCRbeta CDR3 regions. TCRdb took over this immuneACCESS table, retaining in-frame rearrangements with V and J assigned. Such tables are incomplete; in checked studies, under half of the missing clones stem from an unresolved V gene, and the remainder is unexplained. The sample data list about 63,000 clones, and around 88% of these were observed just once. The ten most abundant clones make up around 0.61% of the sample. The trial excluded patients who had a history of autoimmune disease or were on systemic immunosuppression. In every dose cohort, peripheral blood was drawn for TCR sequencing at baseline, cycle 4 day 1, and cycle 7 day 1. The samples were drawn from a first-in-human, open-label, multicenter phase I dose-escalation trial of ivuxolimab. The trial enrolled adults with locally advanced or metastatic head and neck squamous cell, hepatocellular, melanoma or renal cell carcinoma. CD4+ and CD8+ T cells were sorted separately from peripheral blood before TCR sequencing.

Here the sequenced sample was CD4+ or CD8+ T cells sorted from blood, taken in a trial of the OX40 agonist ivuxolimab. The rearrangement joined TRBV18 to TRBJ2-1, with 10 junctional bases fitting TRBD2. The TCR sequence derives from an adult with an advanced solid tumor such as melanoma, head and neck, liver or kidney cancer. This receptor has the CDR3 CASSVASGSSYNEQFF. The DNA sequence is TGTGCCAGCTCAGTGGCTAGCGGGAGCTCCTACAATGAGCAGTTCTTC.